One and the same sample provided the 24 T cell receptor beta chains below, sequenced in a study of blood T cell repertoires in COVID-19. Generated by immunoSEQ multiplex PCR, the TCRdb table keeps only in-frame clones and is missing some. The sample has around 300,000 clones, 80% to 90% seen once; the top ten hold 5.3%. Sequencing input: PBMCs or T cells enriched from blood (not recorded which). Receptors were obtained from a woman aged 25 to 39 who had recovered from COVID-19.

This clone was seen a few times. This chain connects TRBV7-9 to TRBJ1-1; no clear D gene. Germline V gene sequence: CDR1 SEHNR, CDR2 FQNEAQ (reference sequence). The CDR3 is 13 amino acids. V was pared by 3 bases and J by 5 bases, with 10 bases between. The CDR3 region is CASSFERGTEAFF. As DNA, the CDR3 is TGTGCCAGCAGCTTTGAGCGAGGGACTGAAGCTTTCTTT.

The chain employs TRBV5-5 and TRBJ2-5, with TRBD1 as a possible D gene (5 bases). CDR1 SGHKS and CDR2 YYEKEE come from the germline V gene (reference sequence). The length of the CDR3 is 15 residues. V lost 2 bases and J 5 bases, leaving 16 bases between the germline ends. The CDR3 reads CASSFSPGLGETQYF. Here the CDR3 DNA reads TGTGCCAGCAGCTTTAGCCCAGGGCTGGGGGAGACCCAGTACTTC.

This chain uses TRBV6-5 with TRBJ1-3; D is unclear. The CDR3 has 14 amino acids. Trimming left V 9 bases short and J 0 bases short, with 12 bases between. Germline V gene lookup returns CDR1 MNHEY and CDR2 SVGAGI. CDR3 DNA sequence: TGTGCCAGTGCTACCGAGAACTCTGGAAACACCATATATTTT. This translates into CASATENSGNTIYF.

The gene calls are TRBV2 and TRBJ2-3; D remains unclear. The V end lost 7 bases, the J end lost 5 bases, and 19 bases lay between the germline ends. There are 15 residues in the CDR3. Germline lookup yields CDR1 SNHLY and CDR2 FYNNEI. Here the CDR3 DNA reads TGTGCCAGCACCCCCCAGCTAGTTGGCGGAGATACGCAGTATTTT. As protein: CASTPQLVGGDTQYF.

The genes are TRBV11-3 and TRBJ2-1; 14 nucleotides match TRBD2. Germline CDR1 is SGHNT and CDR2 is YENEEA. The ends lost 3 bases at V and 6 bases at J; junction bases unmatched: 4. CDR3 length: 16 amino acids. For the CDR3, the DNA is TGTGCCAGCAGCTTGACTAGCGGGGGGGCCCTCAATGAGCAGTTCTTC. It yields the protein CASSLTSGGALNEQFF.

J is TRBJ2-7 and V is TRBV28, with D possibly TRBD1 on 5 matching bases. The germline V gene encodes CDR1 MDHEN and CDR2 SYDVKM. V was clipped by 5 bases and J by 3 bases, with 23 bases between them. This CDR3 comprises 17 residues. The CDR3 sequence is CASSRDSLPPRRYEQYF. CDR3 coding DNA: TGTGCCAGCAGTCGTGACAGTCTCCCCCCACGGCGCTACGAGCAGTACTTC.

The V call is TRBV9, the J call TRBJ2-1; the match to TRBD2 covers 7 bases. This CDR3 is 16 amino acids long. Germline V CDR1 and CDR2: SGDLS, YYNGEE. V lost 5 bases and J lost 4; bases outside the gene matches: 12. CDR3 coding DNA: TGTGCCAGCAGTCAGAGGAGCGGGGAGAAATACAATGAGCAGTTCTTC. It encodes CASSQRSGEKYNEQFF.

V and J are TRBV6-5 and TRBJ2-1; D remains unclear. Germline V lookup: CDR1 MNHEY, CDR2 SVGAGI. The V and J ends lost 5 bases and 10 bases respectively, with 15 bases between them. The CDR3 length is 13 residues. DNA of the CDR3: TGTGCCAGCAGTCCACTCAACCGAAGAGAGCAGTTCTTC. Translating it yields CASSPLNRREQFF.

This chain links TRBV27 with TRBJ2-1, with no clear D. The V and J ends lost 2 bases and 10 bases respectively, with 12 bases between them. The CDR3 totals 13 residues. Germline V gives CDR1 MNHEY, CDR2 SMNVEV (reference sequence). CDR3 sequence: CASSLRVSVEQFF. CDR3 in DNA: TGTGCCAGCAGTTTACGGGTGTCTGTGGAGCAGTTCTTC.

This clone has only one observation. The chain combines TRBV7-9 with TRBJ1-2; D ambiguous. Trimming cost V 1 base and J 2 bases, with 8 bases left between them. CDR1 and CDR2 (germline): SEHNR, FQNEAQ (reference sequence). The CDR3 has 14 residues. CDR3 protein: CASSLGPGNYGYTF. The DNA of the CDR3 is TGTGCCAGCAGCTTAGGGCCAGGCAACTATGGCTACACCTTC.

This clone has more than one count but fewer than ten. The chain uses TRBV19 and TRBJ1-5; 7 nucleotides agree with TRBD1. The J segment lost 2 bases and the V segment lost 5 bases, leaving 6 bases of the junction unmatched. This CDR3 is 15 amino acids long. The germline V gene encodes CDR1 LNHDA and CDR2 SQIVND (reference sequence). The CDR3 DNA reads TGTGCCAGTAGTCTTAGGGGGCCGGGCAATCAGCCCCAGCATTTT. Its translation: CASSLRGPGNQPQHF.

This rearrangement joins TRBV3-1 (or the pseudogene TRBV3-2) to TRBJ1-6, with 7 positions matching TRBD1. The V and J ends lost 6 bases and 4 bases, in that order; junction bases with no gene match: 9. Germline-derived CDR1 and CDR2 are LGHDT and YNNKEL (reference sequence). CDR3 length: 16 residues. CDR3 protein: CASSYRTGGYNSPLHF. The CDR3 DNA follows: TGTGCCAGCAGTTATAGGACAGGAGGATATAATTCACCCCTCCACTTT.

V usage is TRBV5-6 and J usage is TRBJ1-2, with D perhaps TRBD1 (6 bases). Germline lookup yields CDR1 SGHDT and CDR2 YYEEEE. Trimming removed 0 bases from V and 3 bases from J, with 15 bases in between. The CDR3 totals 16 residues. The CDR3 nucleotides are TGTGCCAGCAGCTTGGAGGTTCTTCAGGGGTACTATGGCTACACCTTC. Translation: CASSLEVLQGYYGYTF.

The chain combines TRBV29-1 with TRBJ2-7; D gene unclear. The CDR3 consists of 10 residues. V lost 4 bases and J lost 6, with 7 bases in between. The germline CDR1 and CDR2 sequences are SQVTM and ANQGSEA. The CDR3 reads CSVGGPEQYF. The CDR3 nucleotides are TGCAGCGTTGGTGGGCCCGAGCAGTACTTC.

The chain is built from TRBV29-1 and TRBJ2-6; 8 nucleotides match TRBD1. The CDR3 runs 16 residues. Germline V CDR1 and CDR2: SQVTM, ANQGSEA. V shed 6 bases and J 0 bases; nucleotides not matched to a gene: 7. Here the CDR3 reads CSVLDRGYSGANVLTF. As DNA, the CDR3 is TGCAGCGTGCTCGACAGGGGATACTCTGGGGCCAACGTCCTGACTTTC.

This chain joins TRBV18 and TRBJ1-2, with D possibly matching TRBD1 (5 bases). Germline CDR1 and CDR2: KGHSH and LQKENI. The CDR3 loop spans 14 amino acids. The V end lost 0 bases, the J end lost 7 bases, and 12 bases lay between the germline ends. CDR3 amino acids: CASSPPGWQGGYTF. In nucleotides, the CDR3 is TGTGCCAGCTCACCACCGGGCTGGCAGGGTGGCTACACCTTC.

The chain joins TRBV6-6 to TRBJ1-2; 8 nucleotides align to TRBD1. Germline V CDR1 and CDR2: MNHNY, SVGAGI (reference sequence). J lost 4 bases, V lost 8 bases, and 9 bases had no gene match. The CDR3 is made up of 14 amino acids. CDR3 coding DNA: TGTGCCAGCGACCTCAGGGGGCAGCGCTATGGCTACACCTTC. This gives the protein CASDLRGQRYGYTF.

This clone has just a few counts. This sequence joins TRBV4-1 and TRBJ1-3; the D is unclear. The CDR3 runs to 16 residues. Germline V lookup: CDR1 MGHRA, CDR2 YSYEKL. Trimming removed 4 bases from V and 0 bases from J, with 13 bases in between. For the CDR3, the DNA is TGCGCCAGCAGCCGTGTCTGGGCGCCCTCTGGAAACACCATATATTTT. Encoded protein: CASSRVWAPSGNTIYF.

This chain joins TRBV4-1 and TRBJ1-1, with a possible D match to TRBD1 (6 bases). V dropped 3 bases and J dropped 4 bases, with 12 bases sitting between them. CDR1 is MGHRA, CDR2 YSYEKL, per germline. This CDR3 is 14 amino acids long. This CDR3 reads CASSQVQGPTEAFF. In DNA form, the CDR3 reads TGCGCCAGCAGCCAGGTTCAGGGGCCCACTGAAGCTTTCTTT.

The rearrangement uses TRBV7-9 and TRBJ2-7; tentative D call: TRBD2 (6 bases). Germline V gives CDR1 SEHNR, CDR2 FQNEAQ (reference sequence). Trimming stripped 1 base from V and 5 bases from J, with 9 bases between. CDR3 length: 13 amino acids. CDR3 in DNA: TGTGCCAGCAGCTTAGGGAGGGTGAACGAGCAGTACTTC. As protein: CASSLGRVNEQYF.

The CDR3 sequence: CASSQERRRRDTQYF. The CDR3, as DNA: TGCGCCAGCAGCCAAGAACGGCGGCGGAGAGATACGCAGTATTTT. The V gene is TRBV4-1, the J gene TRBJ2-3; D ambiguous. Germline CDR1 and CDR2: MGHRA and YSYEKL. V was trimmed by 0 bases and J by 5 bases, leaving 12 bases between them. The CDR3 sequence is 15 residues long.

This chain connects TRBV18 to TRBJ1-4; TRBD1 might be the D (5 bases). The CDR3 contains 13 residues. The V end lost 4 bases, the J end lost 7 bases, and 10 bases lay between the germline ends. The germline V gene has CDR1 KGHSH and CDR2 LQKENI. CDR3 bases: TGTGCCAGCTCACTCGGGGGGACTGAAAAACTGTTTTTT. Residues: CASSLGGTEKLFF.

The rearrangement links TRBV5-5 to TRBJ1-2, with TRBD1 identical over 8 bases. Germline V gives CDR1 SGHKS, CDR2 YYEKEE (reference sequence). The J segment lost 7 bases and the V segment lost 4 bases, leaving 9 bases of the junction unmatched. The CDR3 loop spans 14 amino acids. The CDR3 bases are TGTGCCAGCAGCCCAGGACAGGGAGCGGTTGGCTACACCTTC. Its translation: CASSPGQGAVGYTF.

This chain joins TRBV19 and TRBJ1-5; 8 bases map to TRBD1. This CDR3 spans 16 amino acids. With 3 bases clipped from V and 4 bases from J, the junction kept 8 bases outside the gene matches. Germline V gene sequence: CDR1 LNHDA, CDR2 SQIVND (reference sequence). The CDR3 sequence is CASSILQGAGNQPQHF. The CDR3 DNA follows: TGTGCCAGTAGTATCCTCCAGGGGGCTGGAAATCAGCCCCAGCATTTT.